The 30 T cell receptor beta chains below come from one sample, sequenced in a study of blood T cell repertoires in COVID-19. TCRdb keeps only in-frame clones here, not all; method: immunoSEQ multiplex PCR. The sample contains approximately 200,000 clones, about 88% of which appear only once. The specimen was peripheral blood. Receptor source: a woman in her 30s with active or convalescent COVID-19.

In this sample, this clone turned up once. This chain links TRBV28 with TRBJ1-1; 8 nucleotides line up with TRBD1. J was trimmed by 6 bases and V by 4 bases; bases with no gene match: 10. This CDR3 has 15 amino acids. Per germline, CDR1 MDHEN and CDR2 SYDVKM. CDR3 protein: CASSSTGTGFSEAFF. The CDR3 nucleotides are TGTGCCAGCAGTTCAACCGGGACAGGCTTCTCTGAAGCTTTCTTT.

This rearrangement joins TRBV12-5 to TRBJ2-7; 13 positions agree with TRBD2. From germline, CDR1 is LGHNT and CDR2 FRNRAP. The trim removed 2 bases at V and 4 bases at J, leaving 8 bases unmatched. The CDR3 extends over 17 amino acids. The CDR3 bases are TGTGCTAGTGGTTTGCCCCTTCCGGGACTAGCGGGGTACGAGCAGTACTTC. This gives the protein CASGLPLPGLAGYEQYF.

The rearrangement uses TRBV2 and TRBJ2-1, with 11 bases matching TRBD1. The CDR3 length is 15 residues. Per germline, CDR1 SNHLY and CDR2 FYNNEI. Trimming cost V 3 bases and J 9 bases; bases outside gene matches: 7. The CDR3 nucleotides are TGTGCCAGCAGTGATAATGGACAGGGGGCGGCTGAGCAGTTCTTC. The encoded protein is CASSDNGQGAAEQFF.

This chain connects TRBV14 to TRBJ2-4; 11 nucleotides match TRBD2. The V segment lost 4 bases and the J segment 5 bases; nucleotides outside the gene matches: 4. CDR3 length: 15 residues. Germline V gene sequence: CDR1 SGHDN, CDR2 FVKESK. CDR3 coding DNA: TGTGCCAGCAGCCCTCCGGGACTAGCGGAAAACATTCAGTACTTC. Translation: CASSPPGLAENIQYF.

Only a few counts were recorded for this clone. V is TRBV30 and J is TRBJ1-2; 8 nucleotides line up with TRBD1. Germline-derived CDR1 and CDR2 are GTSNPN and SVGIG (reference sequence). The CDR3 contains 15 residues. V shed 0 bases, J shed 6 bases, and the junction held 9 bases outside the gene matches. CDR3 amino acids: CAWSVRTGRSDGYTF. Written as DNA, the CDR3 is TGTGCCTGGAGTGTACGGACAGGGCGGTCTGATGGCTACACCTTC.

This chain joins TRBV19 and TRBJ1-5; no firm D call. With 7 bases removed from V and 3 bases from J, the gap between germline ends came to 13 bases. The CDR3 is 14 amino acids. CDR1 is LNHDA, CDR2 SQIVND, per germline (reference sequence). The CDR3 DNA reads as TGTGCCAGTAATCCGGCAGGCCTCAATCAGCCCCAGCATTTT. This codes for CASNPAGLNQPQHF.

This chain joins TRBV3-1 (or the pseudogene TRBV3-2) and TRBJ2-1, with 9 bases identical to TRBD2. V dropped 0 bases and J dropped 7; count of bases not matched to a gene: 7. The CDR3 loop spans 16 amino acids. CDR1 LGHDT and CDR2 YNNKEL come from the germline V gene (reference sequence). CDR3 sequence: CASSQDRLAGLNEQFF. As DNA, the CDR3 is TGTGCCAGCAGCCAAGATCGGCTAGCGGGGTTAAATGAGCAGTTCTTC.

CDR3 nucleotides: TGTGCCAGCCGTAACAGGGGACAGAGGGGAAACACCATATATTTT. Translating gives CASRNRGQRGNTIYF. This chain connects TRBV28 to TRBJ1-3; TRBD1 matches at 7 bases. CDR3 length: 15 residues. V lost 8 bases, J lost 4 bases, and 11 bases stayed unmatched. Per the germline V gene, CDR1 is MDHEN and CDR2 is SYDVKM.

This chain joins TRBV15 and TRBJ1-5; possibly TRBD1 for D (6 bases). CDR3 size: 15 residues. Germline V CDR1 and CDR2: LNHNV, YYDKDF (reference sequence). Trimming stripped 4 bases from V and 0 bases from J, with 10 bases between. In DNA form, the CDR3 reads TGTGCCACCAGCACCAGACAGGATAGCAATCAGCCCCAGCATTTT. Translating gives CATSTRQDSNQPQHF.

The chain combines TRBV2 with TRBJ1-5, with 11 bases lining up with TRBD1. CDR3 size: 14 residues. Germline loops: CDR1 SNHLY, CDR2 FYNNEI. V was pared by 5 bases and J by 5 bases, with 2 bases of the junction left unmatched. DNA of the CDR3: TGTGCCAGCAGTTGGACAGGGGGCGATCAGCCCCAGCATTTT. Residues: CASSWTGGDQPQHF.

V usage is TRBV12-3 or TRBV12-4 and J usage is TRBJ1-6; no firm D call. The CDR3 is made up of 13 amino acids. V was trimmed by 2 bases and J by 11 bases, leaving 10 bases between them. This chain's CDR3 is CASSLWGSAPLHF. CDR3 in DNA: TGTGCCAGCAGTTTATGGGGTAGCGCACCCCTCCACTTT.

The chain joins TRBV27 to TRBJ1-2; maybe TRBD1 (6 bases). This CDR3 spans 12 amino acids. Per the germline V gene, CDR1 is MNHEY and CDR2 is SMNVEV (reference sequence). Trimming shortened V by 5 bases and J by 3 bases, and 7 bases separated the two germline ends. DNA of the CDR3: TGTGCCAGCAGTGGGGGCCACTATGGCTACACCTTC. Translating gives CASSGGHYGYTF.

V and J are TRBV11-2 and TRBJ2-5, with 13 bases that match TRBD2. V was pared by 5 bases and J by 2 bases, with 8 bases of the junction left unmatched. This CDR3 contains 17 residues. Germline CDR1 is SGHAT and CDR2 is FQNNGV. CDR3: CASSPRTSGRVQETQYF. The CDR3 region has the DNA TGTGCCAGCAGCCCCCGGACTAGCGGGAGAGTTCAAGAGACCCAGTACTTC. The full variable domain, rest sourced from reference TRBV11-2 and TRBJ2-5, is EAGVAQSPRYKIIEKRQSVAFWCNPISGHATLYWYQQILGQGPKLLIQFQNNGVVDDSQLPKDRFSAERLKGVDSTLKIQPAKLEDSAVYLCASSPRTSGRVQETQYFGPGTRLLVL.

V is TRBV7-9 and J is TRBJ2-7; 7 nucleotides agree with TRBD2. CDR1 and CDR2 from the germline V gene are SEHNR and FQNEAQ (reference sequence). Trimming removed 6 bases from V and 0 bases from J; junction bases left unmatched: 2. The CDR3 runs to 13 residues. CDR3 coding DNA: TGTGCCAGCAGGGCTAGCGGCTCCTACGAGCAGTACTTC. It is translated as CASRASGSYEQYF.

V and J are TRBV23-1 and TRBJ2-3; 8 bases are a match to TRBD1. TRBV23-1 is an open reading frame, and its role is uncertain. The CDR3 totals 18 residues. The V segment lost 3 bases and the J segment 1 base; nucleotides outside the gene matches: 12. Here the CDR3 reads CASSQSLTGAGCTDTQYF. In nucleotides, the CDR3 is TGCGCCAGCAGTCAGTCACTGACAGGGGCAGGATGCACAGATACGCAGTATTTT.

The chain has TRBV11-2 and TRBJ2-1; 8 bases agree with TRBD1. The CDR3 has 17 residues. Germline values: CDR1 SGHAT, CDR2 FQNNGV. The trim removed 5 bases at V and 5 bases at J, leaving 14 bases unmatched. This CDR3 is CASSLQRTGWENNEQFF. CDR3 sequence (DNA): TGTGCCAGCAGCCTTCAGAGGACAGGGTGGGAAAACAATGAGCAGTTCTTC. Together with reference TRBV11-2 and TRBJ2-1, the CDR3 gives the full variable domain: EAGVAQSPRYKIIEKRQSVAFWCNPISGHATLYWYQQILGQGPKLLIQFQNNGVVDDSQLPKDRFSAERLKGVDSTLKIQPAKLEDSAVYLCASSLQRTGWENNEQFFGPGTRLTVL.

The CDR3 nucleotides read TGTGCCAGCAGTTTGGGGACAGGGGGCCGGGAAAAACTGTTTTTT. Amino acids: CASSLGTGGREKLFF. The chain recombines TRBV28 with TRBJ1-4; TRBD1 agrees at 12 bases. The CDR3 length is 15 residues. The germline V gene encodes CDR1 MDHEN and CDR2 SYDVKM. V gave up 3 bases and J gave up 8 bases; unmatched junction bases: 4.

This chain joins TRBV25-1 and TRBJ2-5; TRBD2 aligns across 9 bases. Per the germline V gene, CDR1 is MGHDK and CDR2 is SYGVNS. After removal of 5 bases from V and 4 bases from J, the junction contained 5 bases not matched to a gene. The CDR3 spans 14 residues. The CDR3 sequence is CASSKIAGVETQYF. The DNA for the CDR3 is TGTGCCAGCAGTAAAATAGCGGGAGTAGAGACCCAGTACTTC. The full variable domain, completed using reference TRBV25-1 and TRBJ2-5, is EADIYQTPRYLVIGTGKKITLECSQTMGHDKMYWYQQDPGMELHLIHYSYGVNSTEKGDLSSESTVSRIRTEHFPLTLESARPSHTSQYLCASSKIAGVETQYFGPGTRLLVL.

The CDR3 reads CSVAGYTGELFF. CDR3 in DNA: TGCAGCGTTGCCGGGTACACCGGGGAGCTGTTTTTT. The genes are TRBV29-1 and TRBJ2-2; the D is unclear. The V gene's germline CDR1 is SQVTM and CDR2 ANQGSEA. Trimming removed 4 bases from V and 3 bases from J, with 6 bases in between. The CDR3 loop spans 12 amino acids.

V usage is TRBV27 and J usage is TRBJ2-5, with 7 bases identical to TRBD2. CDR3 length equals 16 residues. Germline CDR1 is MNHEY and CDR2 is SMNVEV (reference sequence). The ends lost 7 bases at V and 5 bases at J; junction bases unmatched: 16. In DNA form, the CDR3 reads TGTGCCAGCACCTCTAGGGCGGGAGAGCGCAGGGAGACCCAGTACTTC. This encodes CASTSRAGERRETQYF.

This chain connects TRBV11-3 to TRBJ1-3, with 10 bases aligning to TRBD1. The CDR3 consists of 14 residues. With 5 bases clipped from V and 3 bases from J, the junction kept 1 base outside the gene matches. CDR1 and CDR2 (germline): SGHNT, YENEEA. The CDR3: CASSGDRGGNTIYF. The CDR3 DNA sequence: TGTGCCAGCAGCGGGGACAGGGGTGGAAACACCATATATTTT.

The rearrangement links TRBV11-2 to TRBJ1-2; D perhaps matches TRBD1 (5 bases). V was cut by 5 bases and J by 5 bases, with 21 bases left in between. CDR3 length equals 16 residues. Germline V gene data show CDR1 as SGHAT and CDR2 as FQNNGV. The CDR3 sequence: CASSPYIGALGYGYTF. The CDR3 DNA follows: TGTGCCAGCAGCCCATACATTGGGGCTCTTGGTTATGGCTACACCTTC.

Of note for this clone: Sequence at one end of the junction differs from germline and may be a read error. The chain uses TRBV18 and TRBJ2-7, with a tentative D call TRBD1 (5 bases). The germline CDR1 and CDR2 sequences are KGHSH and LQKENI. The CDR3 runs to 16 residues. The CDR3 region is CASSPLRGQSSYEQYF. CDR3 coding DNA: TGTGCCAGCTCCCCACTTAGGGGCCAGAGTTCCTACGAGCAGTACTTC.

This rearrangement joins TRBV11-3 to TRBJ2-7; maybe TRBD2 (6 bases). The CDR3 contains 14 residues. CDR1 and CDR2 from the germline V gene are SGHNT and YENEEA. V lost 0 bases and J 5 bases, leaving 11 bases between the germline ends. The CDR3 loop is CASSLERGDHEQYF. CDR3 coding DNA: TGTGCCAGCAGCTTAGAGCGCGGGGATCACGAGCAGTACTTC.

This clone occurred a few times. This chain joins TRBV9 and TRBJ1-2, with D hard to call. The V and J ends lost 0 bases and 8 bases respectively, with 11 bases between them. Germline CDR1 SGDLS, CDR2 YYNGEE. The CDR3 length is 13 residues. The DNA of the CDR3 is TGTGCCAGCAGCGTAGAGTATGGGGAGGGCTACACCTTC. It translates to CASSVEYGEGYTF.

V is TRBV10-3 and J is TRBJ1-1; a weak D match, TRBD1 (5 bases). The CDR3 extends over 18 amino acids. From germline, CDR1 is ENHRY and CDR2 SYGVKD. The V gene lost 1 base and the J gene lost 0 bases, with 18 bases spanning the gap. CDR3 nucleotides: TGTGCCATCAGTGAGTGGGGCAGCTCAAAACCCATGAACACTGAAGCTTTCTTT. Residues: CAISEWGSSKPMNTEAFF.

The V gene is TRBV6-5, the J gene TRBJ1-2; the D is unclear. Trimming removed 2 bases at V and 0 bases at J, with 10 bases between. Germline V gene sequence: CDR1 MNHEY, CDR2 SVGAGI. CDR3 length: 15 amino acids. The CDR3 DNA sequence: TGTGCCAGCAGTTACGCGACACCATCTAACTATGGCTACACCTTC. Translation gives CASSYATPSNYGYTF.

The V call is TRBV12-3 or TRBV12-4, the J call TRBJ1-2; TRBD1 is a possible D gene (6 bases). Trimming removed 6 bases at V and 8 bases at J, with 13 bases between. The CDR3 sequence is 12 residues long. This CDR3 reads CASSHTGYGYTF. CDR3 coding DNA: TGTGCCAGCAGCCATACAGGGTACGGCTACACCTTC.

V and J are TRBV2 and TRBJ1-5, with D perhaps matching TRBD1 (6 bases). Trimming pared 3 bases from V and 3 bases from J, leaving 9 bases between. Looked up from germline, CDR1 is SNHLY and CDR2 is FYNNEI. The CDR3 is 14 residues long. The CDR3 here is CASSDAGDNQPQHF. DNA of the CDR3: TGTGCCAGCAGTGATGCAGGGGACAATCAGCCCCAGCATTTT.

The chain links TRBV11-3 to TRBJ1-1; D not resolved. The CDR3 is 14 residues long. V was pared by 2 bases and J by 4 bases, with 11 bases between. CDR1 SGHNT and CDR2 YENEEA come from the germline V gene. The chain's CDR3 is CASSLRGSPTEAFF. For the CDR3, the DNA is TGTGCCAGCAGCTTACGGGGTTCGCCCACTGAAGCTTTCTTT.